The rows below give T cell receptor beta chains drawn from one sample of a study of identical twins. In TCRdb, the 5' RACE reads were re-called with MiXCR into one record per CDR3 protein. The repertoire includes 1.5 million to 2 million distinct CDR3 sequences, roughly a third of them detected once, and about 0.27% sits in the top ten. What was sequenced was cord blood. These receptors were taken from a newborn girl in good health. Each CDR3 is given without its conserved first and last residue. The size of a clone is reported for some rows only, either as once, few or many, or as a class for expanded clones.

>few|TRBV6-1
ASRYWGNSNQPQH
>-|TRBV4-2
ASSQDARAYEQF
>few|TRBV9
ASSGLGLAGVEQF
>many|TRBV6-6
ASIGTEDNEQF
>-|TRBV29-1
SVDKGGLAGVPYEQY
>-|TRBV6-1
ASRHLPSSQPQH
>-|TRBV29-1
SVAPMRGRTGELF
>-|TRBV7-2
ASSLVPLAGQY
>few|TRBV27
ASSSSGRTTYEQY
>few|TRBV25-1
ASSESAPLLANYGYT
>few|TRBV4-2
ASSQGQLAGYEQY
>few|TRBV4-2
ASSQDRDPGNTEAF
>once|TRBV5-1
ASSRTGNEAF
>few|TRBV27
ASSFWGGTGNNEQF
>few|TRBV11-2
ASSARNRGRTDTQY
>-|TRBV7-6
ASSHRSDTQY
>-|TRBV20-1
SAPGRYNYGYT
>many|TRBV14
ASSQEILSYEQY
>once|TRBV7-2
ASSLAGENTIY
>-|TRBV2
ASSDESVGTQY
>-|TRBV18
ASSPGGQLLNYGYT
>-|TRBV20-1
SAPRGGRNIQY
>-|TRBV30
ASNSKQRSPLH
>-|TRBV6-2/TRBV6-3
ASSYRSDTQY
>few|TRBV5-1
ASRQAGVSEQY
>-|TRBV5-5
ASSLEAGGPLRDNEQF
>-|TRBV28
ASSQTGGSGSPLH
>-|TRBV20-1
SALDGYGFT
>few|TRBV7-9
ASSLSPGLAGSYNEQF
>-|TRBV28
ASSPGGLAGESEQF
>few|TRBV2
ASRRDRANEKLF
>-|TRBV28
ASSFWTGDSQPQH
>-|TRBV5-4
ASSLEGGTNNQPQH
>-|TRBV5-1
ASSLAAGLNSPLH
>-|TRBV27
ASSFGTGGGTGELF
>-|TRBV29-1
SGSVRANYGYT
>few|TRBV20-1
SASRREGADTQY
>-|TRBV9
ASSPKGPGSVYEQY
>-|TRBV20-1
SAPHPGQGSSEKLF
>-|TRBV20-1
SARNPGGRVHEQS
>few|TRBV5-1
ASSLHDRTDTQY
>few|TRBV12-3/TRBV12-4
ASSPRGRGNYGYT
>few|TRBV25-1
ASSPPGLASQETQY
>-|TRBV28
ASTQPTESYGYT
>many|TRBV29-1
SGYYNEQF
>few|TRBV7-2
ASSLGGRVEKLF
>-|TRBV27
ASSLSIWSYEQY
>few|TRBV6-2/TRBV6-3
ASSRIPGTGPYEQY
>-|TRBV2
ASSDFRYGYT
>few|TRBV20-1
SSRAPTSLTNNEQF
>-|TRBV5-1
ASRRIVGRDSIYGYT
>few|TRBV19
ASSKYRDSVNEQF
>few|TRBV14
ASSRYGGRGYNEQF
>-|TRBV4-2
ASSQEAAGIYNEQF